What follows are 32 T cell receptor beta chains derived from one specimen sequenced in a study of early T cells in non-severe SARS-CoV-2 infection. MiXCR, applied by TCRdb to the 5' RACE reads, yields one record per CDR3 protein. The data hold roughly 60,000 distinct CDR3 sequences, with around 7% observed a single time. The sequences come from whole blood, collected at baseline. Receptor source: an adult who was a healthcare worker with PCR-confirmed SARS-CoV-2 infection or an uninfected control (not recorded which).

In this sample, this clonotype turned up many times. The chain couples TRBV6-6 to TRBJ1-1; D uncertain. The germline CDR1 and CDR2 sequences are MNHNY and SVGAGI (reference sequence). V lost 5 bases and J 3 bases, leaving 16 bases between the germline ends. This CDR3 has 15 amino acids. The CDR3, as DNA: TGTGCCAGCAGTCCGCCGGGAGGATGGGACACTGAAGCTTTCTTT. This gives the protein CASSPPGGWDTEAFF.

This clonotype was detected many times. This rearrangement joins TRBV9 to TRBJ2-3; 9 bases match TRBD2. The ends lost 6 bases at V and 5 bases at J; junction bases unmatched: 25. The CDR3 loop spans 20 amino acids. Per germline, CDR1 SGDLS and CDR2 YYNGEE. For the CDR3, the DNA is TGTGCCAGCACCCCTCGTGGGGGGTATGGAGCGGGGGGCGCTGGAGATACGCAGTATTTT. Amino acids: CASTPRGGYGAGGAGDTQYF.

The CDR3 protein is CASSYSWGPFTDTQYF. CDR3 bases: TGTGCCAGCAGTTACTCCTGGGGGCCCTTCACAGATACGCAGTATTTT. The chain employs TRBV6-5 and TRBJ2-3; perhaps TRBD1 as D (6 bases). There are 16 residues in the CDR3. Looked up from germline, CDR1 is MNHEY and CDR2 is SVGAGI. Trimming stripped 0 bases from V and 2 bases from J, with 12 bases between.

The rearrangement joins TRBV5-1 to TRBJ2-3, with 8 bases lining up with TRBD2. The CDR3 sequence is 17 residues long. Germline V CDR1 and CDR2: SGHRS, YFSETQ. The junction had 8 bases not matched to a gene; V was cut back by 0 bases and J by 2 bases. The CDR3 protein is CASSLAVIAGYTDTQYF. The CDR3 DNA reads TGCGCCAGCAGCTTGGCCGTAATAGCGGGGTACACAGATACGCAGTATTTT.

In its sample, this clonotype was seen a few times. The J gene is TRBJ2-5, the V gene TRBV2; D gene uncertain. Trimming took 3 bases from V and 5 from J, leaving 7 bases between them. Germline CDR1 is SNHLY and CDR2 is FYNNEI. The CDR3 runs to 12 residues. The CDR3 region has the DNA TGTGCCAGCAGTGACCTAACGGAGACCCAGTACTTC. Amino acid sequence: CASSDLTETQYF.

This clonotype showed up many times. The chain carries TRBV6-2 or TRBV6-3 and TRBJ2-7, with TRBD2 as a possible D gene (7 bases). The CDR3 is 15 amino acids. Germline CDR1 is MNHEY and CDR2 is SVGEGT. V was pared by 2 bases and J by 5 bases, with 16 bases between. The CDR3 loop reads CASSYLPGGLDEQYF. In nucleotides, the CDR3 is TGTGCCAGCAGTTACCTTCCGGGGGGCTTGGACGAGCAGTACTTC.

The CDR3 protein is CASSQGRGEDNEQFF. The CDR3 DNA sequence: TGCGCCAGCAGCCAAGGGAGGGGAGAAGACAATGAGCAGTTCTTC. The V and J genes are TRBV4-3 and TRBJ2-1; tentatively, D is TRBD2 (6 bases). The length of the CDR3 is 15 residues. The V and J ends lost 1 base and 5 bases respectively, with 12 bases between them. Germline lookup yields CDR1 LGHNA and CDR2 YSLEER.

The chain is built from TRBV24-1 and TRBJ1-2, with a tentative D call TRBD1 (5 bases). Germline values: CDR1 KGHDR, CDR2 SFDVKD. V gave up 5 bases and J gave up 6 bases, with 12 bases separating them. CDR3 length: 13 residues. The CDR3 nucleotides are TGTGCCACCAGTGTCAGGGTTTGGGATGGCTACACCTTC. Translation: CATSVRVWDGYTF.

This chain connects TRBV5-4 to TRBJ2-5; 9 nucleotides line up with TRBD1. This CDR3 is built from 13 residues. The V gene end was trimmed by 4 bases and the J gene end by 3 bases; junction bases not matched to a gene: 1. Germline V lookup: CDR1 SGHNT, CDR2 YYREEE (reference sequence). The CDR3 DNA sequence: TGTGCCAGCAGCCGGGACAGGGAAGAGACCCAGTACTTC. Encoded protein: CASSRDREETQYF. Based on the CDR3 plus reference TRBV5-4 and TRBJ2-5, the full variable domain is ETGVTQSPTHLIKTRGQQVTLRCSSQSGHNTVSWYQQALGQGPQFIFQYYREEENGRGNFPPRFSGLQFPNYSSELNVNALELDDSALYLCASSRDREETQYFGPGTRLLVL.

The table lists this clonotype with many counts. This chain links TRBV4-1 with TRBJ2-5; the D gene is possibly TRBD2 (5 bases). Germline CDR1 and CDR2: MGHRA and YSYEKL. V was shortened by 1 base and J by 5 bases, with 17 bases between the two germline ends. The CDR3 runs 16 residues. This CDR3 reads CASSQAGLGTLETQYF. The CDR3 nucleotides are TGCGCCAGCAGCCAAGCGGGGTTGGGAACGCTGGAGACCCAGTACTTC.

In this sample, this clonotype turned up many times. The rearrangement joins TRBV28 to TRBJ1-1, with TRBD1 as a possible D gene (6 bases). The V end lost 6 bases, the J end lost 0 bases, and 14 bases lay between the germline ends. CDR1 MDHEN and CDR2 SYDVKM come from the germline V gene. CDR3 length: 15 amino acids. The CDR3 sequence: CASSSGQLMNTEAFF. The DNA of the CDR3 is TGTGCCAGCAGCTCGGGACAACTTATGAACACTGAAGCTTTCTTT.

This clonotype showed up just a few times. The chain uses TRBV7-2 and TRBJ1-2, with a tentative D call TRBD1 (6 bases). The CDR3 length is 13 residues. Germline values: CDR1 SGHTA, CDR2 FQGNSA. V was shortened by 5 bases and J by 1 base, with 8 bases between the two germline ends. The CDR3 sequence is CASSADSNYGYTF. CDR3 bases: TGTGCCAGCAGCGCGGACAGTAACTATGGCTACACCTTC. The full variable domain, completed using reference TRBV7-2 and TRBJ1-2, is GAGVSQSPSNKVTEKGKDVELRCDPISGHTALYWYRQSLGQGLEFLIYFQGNSAPDKSGLPSDRFSAERTGGSVSTLTIQRTQQEDSAVYLCASSADSNYGYTFGSGTRLTVV.

This chain joins TRBV5-1 and TRBJ2-1; D may be TRBD1 (5 bases). Per germline, CDR1 SGHRS and CDR2 YFSETQ. Trimming cost V 1 base and J 7 bases, with 9 bases left between them. The CDR3 loop spans 13 amino acids. CDR3 sequence: CASSLTGWNEQFF. The CDR3 DNA reads TGCGCCAGCAGCTTGACAGGTTGGAATGAGCAGTTCTTC.

This clonotype was counted at least ten times. The chain recombines TRBV20-1 with TRBJ2-2; tentatively, D is TRBD1 or TRBD2 (6 bases each). Per germline, CDR1 DFQATT and CDR2 SNEGSKA (reference sequence). This CDR3 has 15 amino acids. The V and J ends lost 4 bases and 1 base respectively, with 13 bases between them. The CDR3 nucleotides read TGCAGTGCTACCGGGGGCAGTGTGAACACCGGGGAGCTGTTTTTT. It specifies CSATGGSVNTGELFF.

V usage is TRBV19 and J usage is TRBJ2-3; TRBD2 agrees at 7 bases. Trimming removed 7 bases from V and 7 bases from J; junction bases left unmatched: 11. The CDR3 is made up of 14 amino acids. The germline gives CDR1 LNHDA, CDR2 SQIVND (reference sequence). The CDR3 loop reads CASNPGGGLYTQYF. The CDR3 region has the DNA TGTGCCAGTAACCCGGGAGGAGGCCTGTATACGCAGTATTTT.

This clonotype occurred a few times. The chain carries TRBV27 and TRBJ1-4; D is unclear. V lost 5 bases, J lost 4 bases, and 8 bases lay in between. Germline CDR1 and CDR2: MNHEY and SMNVEV (reference sequence). CDR3 size: 13 residues. The CDR3 nucleotides read TGTGCCAGCAGTCCCCGAGTTAATGAAAAACTGTTTTTT. This gives the protein CASSPRVNEKLFF. The full variable domain, its missing parts supplied by reference TRBV27 and TRBJ1-4, is EAQVTQNPRYLITVTGKKLTVTCSQNMNHEYMSWYRQDPGLGLRQIYYSMNVEVTDKGDVPEGYKVSRKEKRNFPLILESPSPNQTSLYFCASSPRVNEKLFFGSGTQLSVL.

This clonotype occurred many times. The rearrangement uses TRBV27 and TRBJ2-7; 8 nucleotides match TRBD1. The CDR3 runs to 14 residues. Per germline, CDR1 MNHEY and CDR2 SMNVEV (reference sequence). The junction had 7 bases not matched to a gene; V was cut back by 2 bases and J by 7 bases. The CDR3 reads CASSLSRGLGEQYF. The DNA of the CDR3 is TGTGCCAGCAGTTTAAGCAGGGGGCTAGGGGAGCAGTACTTC.

The chain recombines TRBV5-4 with TRBJ2-3; 10 positions agree with TRBD1. Unmatched junction bases numbered 11, after V lost 3 bases and J lost 4 bases. Germline V lookup: CDR1 SGHNT, CDR2 YYREEE (reference sequence). CDR3 length: 17 amino acids. Written as DNA, the CDR3 is TGTGCCAGCAGCTCGACCGGGACAGGGGATTTTTCAGATACGCAGTATTTT. It yields the protein CASSSTGTGDFSDTQYF.

This clonotype was counted at least ten times. The CDR3 nucleotides read TGTGCCAGCAGGTCCAGCGGGGAGCTGTTTTTT. It translates to CASRSSGELFF. The rearrangement joins TRBV6-5 to TRBJ2-2; D remains ambiguous. V was pared by 6 bases and J by 7 bases, with 6 bases between. There are 11 residues in the CDR3. The germline V gene has CDR1 MNHEY and CDR2 SVGAGI.

This clonotype was counted many times. V and J are TRBV20-1 and TRBJ1-1; TRBD1 might be the D (6 bases). The CDR3 totals 15 residues. Germline V gene lookup returns CDR1 DFQATT and CDR2 SNEGSKA (reference sequence). The CDR3 protein is CSATTGGLETPEAFF. The CDR3 DNA sequence: TGCAGCGCAACGACAGGTGGTTTAGAAACACCTGAAGCTTTCTTT.

This clonotype has a handful of counts. The chain uses TRBV2 and TRBJ2-7, with D uncertain. There are 12 residues in the CDR3. CDR1 and CDR2 (germline): SNHLY, FYNNEI. Trimming took off 8 bases at V and 4 bases at J, with 12 bases between the two ends. The CDR3 here is CASGRQAYEQYF. DNA of the CDR3: TGTGCCAGCGGACGCCAGGCGTACGAGCAGTACTTC. The complete variable domain, with remaining parts taken from reference TRBV2 and TRBJ2-7, reads EPEVTQTPSHQVTQMGQEVILRCVPISNHLYFYWYRQILGQKVEFLVSFYNNEISEKSEIFDDQFSVERPDGSNFTLKIRSTKLEDSAMYFCASGRQAYEQYFGPGTRLTVT.

This clonotype was picked up many times. The chain links TRBV12-3 or TRBV12-4 to TRBJ2-5; 8 bases line up with TRBD1. V lost 4 bases to trimming and J lost 2 bases; unmatched junction nucleotides: 9. This CDR3 spans 16 amino acids. CDR3 loop: CASSSSTGTGQETQYF. CDR3 DNA: TGTGCCAGCAGTTCAAGTACCGGGACAGGTCAAGAGACCCAGTACTTC.

This clonotype was seen a few times. The chain links TRBV7-2 to TRBJ2-2; D assignment may be TRBD1 or TRBD2 (5 bases each). Germline CDR1 SGHTA, CDR2 FQGNSA. Trimming removed 3 bases from V and 6 bases from J, with 17 bases in between. This CDR3 is 16 amino acids long. The CDR3 DNA follows: TGTGCCAGCAGCTTTAGGCGAGGGGCGCGCGCCGGGGAGCTGTTTTTT. Translated: CASSFRRGARAGELFF.

This clonotype was seen more than once but under ten times. The rearrangement uses TRBV12-3 or TRBV12-4 and TRBJ1-1; D unclear. This CDR3 spans 13 amino acids. V was shortened by 2 bases and J by 1 base, with 5 bases between the two germline ends. CDR3 amino acids: CASSLPANTEAFF. CDR3 in DNA: TGTGCCAGCAGTTTACCAGCGAACACTGAAGCTTTCTTT.

This clonotype has just a few counts. Here the CDR3 reads CSVVTRGSTDTQYF. DNA of the CDR3: TGCAGCGTTGTGACGCGGGGAAGCACAGATACGCAGTATTTT. This chain connects TRBV29-1 to TRBJ2-3; D is perhaps TRBD2 (6 bases). The CDR3 is made up of 14 amino acids. V lost 4 bases and J 0 bases, leaving 11 bases between the germline ends. Germline assignment: CDR1 SQVTM and CDR2 ANQGSEA.

The chain is built from TRBV10-3 and TRBJ1-4; D gene unclear. Trimming took 0 bases from V and 14 from J, leaving 10 bases between them. Looked up from germline, CDR1 is ENHRY and CDR2 is SYGVKD. The CDR3 extends over 12 amino acids. The CDR3 loop reads CAISESGSELFF. The CDR3 bases are TGTGCCATCAGTGAGTCGGGCAGTGAGCTGTTTTTT.

The count of this clonotype is one. The chain is built from TRBV27 and TRBJ2-7; 9 bases match TRBD1. Germline CDR1 reads MNHEY; CDR2 reads SMNVEV (reference sequence). This CDR3 has 15 residues. Unmatched junction bases numbered 7, after V lost 5 bases and J lost 2 bases. CDR3 in DNA: TGTGCCAGCAGTCCGAGACAGGGGGATACCTACGAGCAGTACTTC. It codes for CASSPRQGDTYEQYF.

This clonotype occurred many times. J is TRBJ1-2 and V is TRBV7-2; D uncertain. V was trimmed by 5 bases and J by 2 bases, leaving 12 bases between them. Germline values: CDR1 SGHTA, CDR2 FQGNSA. The CDR3 is made up of 14 amino acids. CDR3 amino acids: CASSDHGLNYGYTF. The DNA for the CDR3 is TGTGCCAGCAGCGATCATGGATTGAACTATGGCTACACCTTC.

This clonotype was seen at least ten times. The chain combines TRBV18 with TRBJ1-2; D remains ambiguous. Per the germline V gene, CDR1 is KGHSH and CDR2 is LQKENI. Trimming shortened V by 0 bases and J by 8 bases, and 7 bases separated the two germline ends. The CDR3 has 12 amino acids. Written as DNA, the CDR3 is TGTGCCAGCTCACCACCGATGGGGGGCTACACCTTC. Protein product: CASSPPMGGYTF.

The sample holds many counts of this clonotype. This CDR3 is CASRQVGTEAFF. CDR3 coding DNA: TGCGCCAGCAGACAGGTGGGCACTGAAGCTTTCTTT. V usage is TRBV10-1 and J usage is TRBJ1-1; possible D gene TRBD1, 5 bases. Trimming stripped 6 bases from V and 4 bases from J, with 9 bases between. CDR3 length equals 12 residues. Germline V gene sequence: CDR1 WNHNN, CDR2 SYGVQD (reference sequence).

The rearrangement uses TRBV4-2 and TRBJ2-3, with 9 bases fitting TRBD1. V dropped 0 bases and J dropped 5; count of bases not matched to a gene: 6. The germline gives CDR1 LGHNA, CDR2 YNFKEQ. The CDR3 consists of 16 residues. In DNA, the CDR3 is TGTGCCAGCAGCCAAGATGGGACAGGGATAGGAGATACGCAGTATTTT. As protein: CASSQDGTGIGDTQYF.

This clonotype was counted between two and nine times. The chain employs TRBV4-3 and TRBJ1-3; no clear D. Trimming removed 5 bases at V and 2 bases at J, with 7 bases between. This CDR3 is built from 13 residues. The germline gives CDR1 LGHNA, CDR2 YSLEER. CDR3 nucleotides: TGCGCCAGCAGCATCACCCCTGGAAACACCATATATTTT. The encoded protein is CASSITPGNTIYF.